This entry describes one TCR beta chain. What it binds is unknown. The CDR3 loop spans 14 amino acids. The ends were cut back, 5 bases at V and 2 bases at J, with 13 bases in the middle. Germline values: CDR1 SGHVS, CDR2 FQNEAQ. The sample comes from a study of cytomegalovirus exposure and HLA in healthy donors. Whole-study findings and limits: Later on, a genetic analysis was performed. It linked a missense variant in DCLRE1C with V- and J-gene trimming of TCR beta. In a later analysis, specific HLA alleles were associated with more than 15,000 TCR beta sequences at a 0.05 false discovery rate.

In the PCR, 60 Vbeta and 13 Jbeta primers were used. The data were produced by immunoSEQ multiplex PCR, yet TCRdb's version contains in-frame clones alone and is incomplete. The data show around 190,000 clones, roughly 77% seen once. At the time of sampling, donors were nominally healthy, though unrecorded immune exposures were likely. The clonotype comes from a woman aged 45-60 years in good health and CMV-seronegative. Sequencing was done on a sample of PBMCs. J is TRBJ2-7 and V is TRBV7-8, with D perhaps TRBD2 (5 bases). CDR3 protein: CASSRTSGAYEQYF. In DNA form, the CDR3 reads TGTGCCAGCAGCCGCACAAGCGGCGCCTACGAGCAGTACTTC.